The next 2 T cell receptor beta chains were all read from a single sample in a study of blood T cell repertoires in COVID-19. Produced via immunoSEQ multiplex PCR; TCRdb's table is partial and in-frame only. The repertoire holds 72,000 or so clones, with approximately 88% as singletons. Material for sequencing was peripheral blood. The source is a man aged 50 or older with active COVID-19.

The chain joins TRBV6-1 to TRBJ2-1, with 10 bases lining up with TRBD2. CDR1 is MNHNS, CDR2 SASEGT, per germline. Trimming removed 3 bases from V and 5 bases from J; junction bases left unmatched: 7. The CDR3 is 16 amino acids. CDR3 sequence reads: CASSDPGLAANNEQFF. CDR3 nucleotide sequence: TGTGCCAGCAGTGACCCCGGACTAGCGGCCAACAATGAGCAGTTCTTC.

The CDR3 DNA reads TGTGCCAGCAGTCGGCGGAATCAGCCCCAGCATTTT. It translates to CASSRRNQPQHF. The chain recombines TRBV6-2 or TRBV6-3 with TRBJ1-5; no definite D call. V lost 5 bases and J 4 bases, leaving 6 bases between the germline ends. This CDR3 comprises 12 residues. Germline loops: CDR1 MNHEY, CDR2 SVGEGT.